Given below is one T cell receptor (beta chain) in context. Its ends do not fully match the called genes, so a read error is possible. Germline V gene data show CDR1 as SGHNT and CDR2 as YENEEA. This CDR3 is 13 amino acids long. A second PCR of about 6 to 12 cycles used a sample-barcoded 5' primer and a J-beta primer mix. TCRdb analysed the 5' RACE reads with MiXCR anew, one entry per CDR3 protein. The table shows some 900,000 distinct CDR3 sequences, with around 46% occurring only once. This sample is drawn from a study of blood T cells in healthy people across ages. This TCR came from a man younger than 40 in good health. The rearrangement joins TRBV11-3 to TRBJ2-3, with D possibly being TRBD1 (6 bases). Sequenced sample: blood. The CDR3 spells CASCKDSTDAQYF. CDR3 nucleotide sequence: TGTGCCAGCTGTAAGGACAGCACAGATGCGCAGTATTTT.